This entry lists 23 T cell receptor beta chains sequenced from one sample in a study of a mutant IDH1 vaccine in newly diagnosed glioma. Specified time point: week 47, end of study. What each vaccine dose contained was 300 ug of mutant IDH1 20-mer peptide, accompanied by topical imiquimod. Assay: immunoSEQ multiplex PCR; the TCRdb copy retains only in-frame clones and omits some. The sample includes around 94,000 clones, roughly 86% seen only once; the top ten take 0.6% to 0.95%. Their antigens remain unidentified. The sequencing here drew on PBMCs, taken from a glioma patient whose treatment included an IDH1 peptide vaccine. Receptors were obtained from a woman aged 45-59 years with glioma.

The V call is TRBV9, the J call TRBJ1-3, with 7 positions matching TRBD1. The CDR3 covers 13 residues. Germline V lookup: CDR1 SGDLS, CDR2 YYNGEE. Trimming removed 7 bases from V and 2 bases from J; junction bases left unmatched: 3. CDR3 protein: CASRDSPGNTIYF. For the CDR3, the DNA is TGTGCCAGCCGGGACAGCCCTGGAAACACCATATATTTT.

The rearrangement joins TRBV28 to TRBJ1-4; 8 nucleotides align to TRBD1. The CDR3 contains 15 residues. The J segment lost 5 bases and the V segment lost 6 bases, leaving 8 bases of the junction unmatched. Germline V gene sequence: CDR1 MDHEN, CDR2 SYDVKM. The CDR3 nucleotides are TGTGCCAGCAGCTTCCGGGACAGGCGAAATGAAAAACTGTTTTTT. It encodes CASSFRDRRNEKLFF.

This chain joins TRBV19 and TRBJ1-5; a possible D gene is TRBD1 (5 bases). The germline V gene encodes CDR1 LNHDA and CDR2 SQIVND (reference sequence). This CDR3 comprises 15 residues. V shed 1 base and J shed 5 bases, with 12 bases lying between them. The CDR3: CASSIGGVRDQPQHF. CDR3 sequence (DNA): TGTGCCAGTAGTATAGGGGGCGTTCGGGATCAGCCCCAGCATTTT.

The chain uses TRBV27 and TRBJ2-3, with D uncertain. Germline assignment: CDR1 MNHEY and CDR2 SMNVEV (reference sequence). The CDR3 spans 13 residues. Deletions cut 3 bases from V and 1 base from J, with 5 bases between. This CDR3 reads CASSFSGTDTQYF. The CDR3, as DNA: TGTGCCAGCAGTTTTAGTGGCACAGATACGCAGTATTTT.

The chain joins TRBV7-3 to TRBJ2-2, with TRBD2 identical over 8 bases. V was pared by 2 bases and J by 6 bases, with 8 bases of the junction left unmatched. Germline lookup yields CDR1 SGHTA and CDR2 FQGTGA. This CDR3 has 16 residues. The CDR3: CASSLWASGRAGELFF. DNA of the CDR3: TGTGCCAGCAGCTTATGGGCTAGCGGGCGGGCCGGGGAGCTGTTTTTT.

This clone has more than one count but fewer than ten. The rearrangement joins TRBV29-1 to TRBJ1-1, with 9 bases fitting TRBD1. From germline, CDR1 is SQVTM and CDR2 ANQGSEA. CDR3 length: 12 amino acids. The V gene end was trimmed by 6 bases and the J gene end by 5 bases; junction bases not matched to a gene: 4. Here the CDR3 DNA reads TGCAGCGTCGCGACAGGGGGGACTGAAGCTTTCTTT. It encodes CSVATGGTEAFF. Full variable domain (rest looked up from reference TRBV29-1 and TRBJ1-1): SAVISQKPSRDICQRGTSLTIQCQVDSQVTMMFWYRQQPGQSLTLIATANQGSEATYESGFVIDKFPISRPNLTFSTLTVSNMSPEDSSIYLCSVATGGTEAFFGQGTRLTVV.

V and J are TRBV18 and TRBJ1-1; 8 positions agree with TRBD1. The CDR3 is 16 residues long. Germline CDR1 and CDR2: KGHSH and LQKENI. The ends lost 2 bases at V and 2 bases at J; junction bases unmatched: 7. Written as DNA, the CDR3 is TGTGCCAGCTCACCATCGGTAGACAGGGGAAACACTGAAGCTTTCTTT. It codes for CASSPSVDRGNTEAFF.

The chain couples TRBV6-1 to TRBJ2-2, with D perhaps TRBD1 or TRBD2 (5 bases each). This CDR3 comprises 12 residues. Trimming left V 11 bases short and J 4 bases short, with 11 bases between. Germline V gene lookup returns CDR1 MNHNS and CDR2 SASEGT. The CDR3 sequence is CAVGTGTGELFF. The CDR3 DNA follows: TGTGCCGTCGGGACCGGCACCGGGGAGCTGTTTTTT.

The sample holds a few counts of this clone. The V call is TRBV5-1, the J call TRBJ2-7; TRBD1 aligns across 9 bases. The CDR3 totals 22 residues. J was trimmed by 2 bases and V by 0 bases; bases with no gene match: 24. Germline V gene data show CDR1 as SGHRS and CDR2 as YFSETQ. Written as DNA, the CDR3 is TGCGCCAGCAGCTTGGGTGGGTTGCTCTGGACAGGGGTTTTCGCCCAAACCTACGAGCAGTACTTC. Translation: CASSLGGLLWTGVFAQTYEQYF.

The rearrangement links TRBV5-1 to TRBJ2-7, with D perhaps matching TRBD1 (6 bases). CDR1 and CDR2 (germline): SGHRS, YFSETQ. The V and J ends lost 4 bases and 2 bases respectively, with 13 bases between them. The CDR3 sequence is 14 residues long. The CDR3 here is CASSPDSGAYEQYF. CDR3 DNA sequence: TGCGCCAGCAGCCCGGACAGTGGGGCCTACGAGCAGTACTTC.

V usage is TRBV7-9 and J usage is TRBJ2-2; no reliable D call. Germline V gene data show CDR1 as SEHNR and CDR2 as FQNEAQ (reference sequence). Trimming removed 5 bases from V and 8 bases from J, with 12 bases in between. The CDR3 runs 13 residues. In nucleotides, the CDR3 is TGTGCCAGCAGCCTAAGACCCGAAGGGGAGCTGTTTTTT. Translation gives CASSLRPEGELFF.

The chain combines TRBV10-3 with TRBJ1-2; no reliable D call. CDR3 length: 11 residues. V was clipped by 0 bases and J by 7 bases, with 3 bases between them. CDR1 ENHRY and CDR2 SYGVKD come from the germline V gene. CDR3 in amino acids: CAISESGGYTF. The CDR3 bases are TGTGCCATCAGTGAGTCGGGTGGCTACACCTTC.

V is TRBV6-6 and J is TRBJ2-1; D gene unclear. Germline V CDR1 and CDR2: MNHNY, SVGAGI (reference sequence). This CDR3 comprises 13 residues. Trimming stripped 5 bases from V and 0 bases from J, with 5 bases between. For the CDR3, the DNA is TGTGCCAGCAGTCTTGACTCCTACAATGAGCAGTTCTTC. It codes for CASSLDSYNEQFF.

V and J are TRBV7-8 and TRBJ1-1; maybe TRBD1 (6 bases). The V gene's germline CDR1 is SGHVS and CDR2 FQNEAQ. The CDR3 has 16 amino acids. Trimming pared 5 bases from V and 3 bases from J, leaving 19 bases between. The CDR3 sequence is CASSPLRGGRDTEAFF. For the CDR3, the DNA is TGTGCCAGCAGCCCGCTTCGGGGGGGGCGGGACACTGAAGCTTTCTTT.

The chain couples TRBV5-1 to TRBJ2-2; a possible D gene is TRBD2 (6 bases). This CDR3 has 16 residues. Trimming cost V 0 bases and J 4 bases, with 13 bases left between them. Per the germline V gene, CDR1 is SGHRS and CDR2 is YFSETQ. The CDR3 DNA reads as TGCGCCAGCAGCTTGGCCCTCGGGAGCAGCACCGGGGAGCTGTTTTTT. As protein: CASSLALGSSTGELFF.

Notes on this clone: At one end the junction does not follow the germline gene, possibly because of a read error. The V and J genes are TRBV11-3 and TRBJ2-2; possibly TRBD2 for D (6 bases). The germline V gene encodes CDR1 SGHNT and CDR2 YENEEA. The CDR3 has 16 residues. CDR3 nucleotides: TGTGCCAGCAGCCTAGACGGCTCCGGGGGTAACGGGGAGCTGTTTTTT. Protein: CASSLDGSGGNGELFF.

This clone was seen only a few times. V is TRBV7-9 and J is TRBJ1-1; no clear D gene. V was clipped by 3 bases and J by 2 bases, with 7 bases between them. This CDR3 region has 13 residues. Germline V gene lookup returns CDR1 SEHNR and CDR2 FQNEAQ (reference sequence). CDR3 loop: CASSFSPNTEAFF. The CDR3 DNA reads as TGTGCCAGCAGCTTTTCGCCTAACACTGAAGCTTTCTTT.

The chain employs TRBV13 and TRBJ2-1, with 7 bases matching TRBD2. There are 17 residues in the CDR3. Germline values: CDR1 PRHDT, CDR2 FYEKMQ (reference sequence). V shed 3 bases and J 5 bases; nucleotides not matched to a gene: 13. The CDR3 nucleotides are TGTGCCAGCAGCTTTGGGTGGTGGGCTAGCGGAGACAATGAGCAGTTCTTC. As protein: CASSFGWWASGDNEQFF.

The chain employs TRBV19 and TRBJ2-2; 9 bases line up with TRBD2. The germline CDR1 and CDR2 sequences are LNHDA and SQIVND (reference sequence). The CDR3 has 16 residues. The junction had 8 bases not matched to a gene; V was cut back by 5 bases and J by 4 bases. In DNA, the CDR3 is TGTGCCAGTAGTGGGGGAGCGGGAGGAGCCACCGGGGAGCTGTTTTTT. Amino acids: CASSGGAGGATGELFF.

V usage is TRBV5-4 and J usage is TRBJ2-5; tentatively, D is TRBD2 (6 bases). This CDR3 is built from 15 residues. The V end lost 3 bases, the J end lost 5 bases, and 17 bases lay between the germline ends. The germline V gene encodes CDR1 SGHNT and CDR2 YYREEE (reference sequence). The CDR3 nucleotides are TGTGCCAGCAGCTCCCGGGAGATGTTGGACGAGACCCAGTACTTC. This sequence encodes CASSSREMLDETQYF.

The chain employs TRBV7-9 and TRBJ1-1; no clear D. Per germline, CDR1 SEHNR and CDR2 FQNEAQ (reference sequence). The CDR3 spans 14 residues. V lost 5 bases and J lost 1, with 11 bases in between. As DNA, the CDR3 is TGTGCCAGCAGCCCCCCCCTGGGGAACACTGAAGCTTTCTTT. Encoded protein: CASSPPLGNTEAFF.

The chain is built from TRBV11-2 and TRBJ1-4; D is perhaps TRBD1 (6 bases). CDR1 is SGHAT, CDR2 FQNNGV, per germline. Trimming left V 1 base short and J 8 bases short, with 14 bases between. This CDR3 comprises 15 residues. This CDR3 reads CASSLGGQGSEKLFF. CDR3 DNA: TGTGCCAGCAGCTTAGGGGGGCAGGGGAGCGAAAAACTGTTTTTT.

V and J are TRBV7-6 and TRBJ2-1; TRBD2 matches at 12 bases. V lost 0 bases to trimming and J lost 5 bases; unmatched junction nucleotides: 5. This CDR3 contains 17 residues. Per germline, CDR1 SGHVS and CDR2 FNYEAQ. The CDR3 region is CASSLALLAGGNNEQFF. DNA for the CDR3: TGTGCCAGCAGCTTAGCGCTTCTAGCGGGAGGGAACAATGAGCAGTTCTTC. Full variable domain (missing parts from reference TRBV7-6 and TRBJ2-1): GAGVSQSPRYKVTKRGQDVALRCDPISGHVSLYWYRQALGQGPEFLTYFNYEAQQDKSGLPNDRFSAERPEGSISTLTIQRTEQRDSAMYRCASSLALLAGGNNEQFFGPGTRLTVL.